Listed below are T cell receptor beta chains from one sample, sequenced in a study of T cells in Graves' hyperthyroidism and ophthalmopathy. Via MiXCR, TCRdb re-called the multiplex PCR reads, giving one row per CDR3 protein. Among some 400,000 distinct CDR3 sequences listed, 19% were seen once. Sequences were obtained from blood. These receptors came from a woman aged 18-30 years with Graves' hyperthyroidism. CDR3s include the opening cysteine and the closing phenylalanine or tryptophan. Each record gives: V gene, J gene, D gene, clone size, CDR3 DNA, CDR3 protein. The D gene is left open where the match is weak. For some rows the clone size is stated as once, few or many, or as a class when expanded; others skip it.

TRBV18	TRBJ1-2	.	many	TGTGCCAGCTCACCGGGGGCGGACTATGGCTACACCTTC	CASSPGADYGYTF
TRBV4-1	TRBJ1-3	TRBD1	few	TGCGCCAGCAGCGTCACCGGGACAGGGCTTCTCGGTGGAAACACCATATATTTT	CASSVTGTGLLGGNTIYF
TRBV6-2/TRBV6-3	TRBJ2-7	TRBD2	many	TGTGCCAGCAGTTACTCGATAAGCCAGCGGGGGTCCTACGAGCAGTACTTC	CASSYSISQRGSYEQYF
TRBV24-1	TRBJ2-2	TRBD1	many	TGTGCCACCAGTGACCGGGACAGGGGAGGGGCCGGGGAGCTGTTTTTT	CATSDRDRGGAGELFF
TRBV18	TRBJ1-2	.	.	TGTGCCAGCTCACCACAAACGACAGCTAACTATGGCTACACCTTC	CASSPQTTANYGYTF
TRBV29-1	TRBJ2-7	.	many	TGCAGCGTTGGATTGTTGGGAGCCGACGAGCAGTACTTC	CSVGLLGADEQYF
TRBV28	TRBJ1-5	.	few	TGTGCCAGCAGTCCCCGTGGCTTTAAGAAAACGCAGCCCCAGCATTTT	CASSPRGFKKTQPQHF
TRBV4-1	TRBJ1-5	.	.	TGCGCCAGCAGCCAACCACCCCCCCAGGGTCATCAGCCCCAGCATTTT	CASSQPPPQGHQPQHF
TRBV7-8	TRBJ1-6	.	many	TGTGCCAGCAGCTTTGGAGGGGGGGGGCGTAATTCACCCCTCCACTTT	CASSFGGGGRNSPLHF
TRBV28	TRBJ2-7	.	.	TGTGCCAGCAGTCGGGGGCGTTCCTACGAGCAGTACTTC	CASSRGRSYEQYF
TRBV7-2	TRBJ2-7	.	.	TGTGCCAGCAGCTCCGACTGGGCCCAAGACTACGAGCAGTACTTC	CASSSDWAQDYEQYF
TRBV12-3/TRBV12-4	TRBJ2-1	TRBD2	many	TGTGCCAGCAGCCGAAGCGGGGGGGCGTACAATGAGCAGTTCTTC	CASSRSGGAYNEQFF
TRBV11-1	TRBJ1-2	TRBD1	many	TGTGCCAGCAGCTTACCCCGTTCTGACAGGGACAGGGGAGGCTACACCTTC	CASSLPRSDRDRGGYTF
TRBV12-3/TRBV12-4	TRBJ1-2	.	many	TGTGCCAGCAGCGGGGGCCGACGAACGACCTATGGCTACACCTTC	CASSGGRRTTYGYTF
TRBV6-1	TRBJ1-6	.	few	TGTGCCAGCAGTGGGGCAGTCGTCCCCTATAATTCACCCCTCCACTTT	CASSGAVVPYNSPLHF
TRBV15	TRBJ2-7	TRBD1	many	TGTGCCACCAGCGAAAGGGACAGATCGTTTTACGAGCAGTACTTC	CATSERDRSFYEQYF
TRBV13	TRBJ2-7	TRBD1	many	TGTGCCAGCAGCGGATGGACAGGGGGCAAAAGCGAGCAGTACTTC	CASSGWTGGKSEQYF
TRBV12-3/TRBV12-4	TRBJ2-7	.	many	TGTGCCAGCAGTTTGGGTGGCGTCGGCGAGCAGTACTTC	CASSLGGVGEQYF
TRBV5-1	TRBJ1-1	.	.	TGCGCCAGCAGCTTTGAAATGAACACTGAAGCTTTCTTT	CASSFEMNTEAFF
TRBV20-1	TRBJ1-3	.	many	TGCAGTGCCACCGGAGAGGGGACTGGAAACACCATATATTTT	CSATGEGTGNTIYF
TRBV13	TRBJ2-5	TRBD2	many	TGTGCCAGCAGCTTCCGACTAGCGGGGATTCATCAAGAGACCCAGTACTTC	CASSFRLAGIHQETQYF
TRBV2	TRBJ1-6	.	.	TGTGCCAGCAGGAAGAAGACAGAACCTTCACCCCTCCACTTT	CASRKKTEPSPLHF
TRBV29-1	TRBJ1-5	.	few	TGCAGTATAGGGGGGGCCGGTCAGCCCCAGCATTTT	CSIGGAGQPQHF
TRBV12-5	TRBJ2-5	.	many	TGTGCTAGTGGTCTCCACCCCCCTGAGGAGGGACCGGCACAAGAGACCCAGTACTTC	CASGLHPPEEGPAQETQYF
TRBV2	TRBJ2-7	TRBD1	many	TGTGCCAGCAGTGTTAAGAGTGGAGGGACAGGCACGATAGAGCAGTACTTC	CASSVKSGGTGTIEQYF
TRBV6-1	TRBJ1-1	.	many	TGTGCCAGCAGTGACAGGCAGAACACTGAAGCTTTCTTT	CASSDRQNTEAFF
TRBV7-9	TRBJ1-2	.	many	TGTGCCACAGGTGGTCCCGACGAGCCTAACTATGGCTACACCTTC	CATGGPDEPNYGYTF
TRBV20-1	TRBJ1-3	.	many	TGCAGTGCTTTAACTACCCGGGCCCCAAGGACCATATATTTT	CSALTTRAPRTIYF
TRBV12-3/TRBV12-4	TRBJ2-7	TRBD2	many	TGTGCCAGCAGGTGGGGGGGGAACTCCTACGAGCAGTACTTC	CASRWGGNSYEQYF
TRBV6-2/TRBV6-3	TRBJ1-2	TRBD1	.	TGTGCCAGCAGTTGGGGACAGCCTTTAAGATTTGGCTACACCTTC	CASSWGQPLRFGYTF
TRBV7-3	TRBJ2-5	TRBD2	many	TGTGCCAGCAGCTTGGGGGGGGGGACGGAGACCCAGTACTTC	CASSLGGGTETQYF
TRBV12-3/TRBV12-4	TRBJ1-6	.	many	TGTGCCAGCAGTATCGGGGGGGGCTATAATTCACCCCTCCACTTT	CASSIGGGYNSPLHF
TRBV18	TRBJ1-1	.	many	TGTGCCAGCTCACCACCTTCGGTGAACACTGAAGCTTTCTTT	CASSPPSVNTEAFF
TRBV12-3/TRBV12-4	TRBJ1-1	.	.	TGTGCCAGCAGGCTAACAGCGAACACTGAAGCTTTCTTT	CASRLTANTEAFF
TRBV6-5	TRBJ1-2	.	many	TGTGCCAGCAGTTACTCGAGTTGGGGGGGCGAGCTCTATGGCTACACCTTC	CASSYSSWGGELYGYTF
TRBV5-1	TRBJ1-3	.	many	TGCGCCAGCAGCTTGACAGGCCACGGAAACACCATATATTTT	CASSLTGHGNTIYF
TRBV6-5	TRBJ2-7	.	.	TGTGCCAGCAGTTACTCAGGAGGGGATTTTTACGAGCAGTACTTC	CASSYSGGDFYEQYF
TRBV6-5	TRBJ1-6	TRBD1	many	TGTGCCAGCAGTTACTTTTCACAGGGGGATTCACCCCTCCACTTT	CASSYFSQGDSPLHF
TRBV2	TRBJ2-2	.	many	TGTGCCAGCAGGGGGGGTCGGACCCTTTCCGGGGAGCTGTTTTTT	CASRGGRTLSGELFF
TRBV12-3/TRBV12-4	TRBJ2-7	.	many	TGTGCCAGCAGTTTAGTAATAAGCGGAGGGGAGCAGTACTTC	CASSLVISGGEQYF
TRBV29-1	TRBJ2-7	TRBD2	many	TGCAGCGTCAGGCCCCAGCGGGGGGCGGCCGAGCAGTACTTC	CSVRPQRGAAEQYF
TRBV19	TRBJ2-7	.	many	TGTGCCAGTAGTCTCTCTAAGGGCTCCTACGAGCAGTACTTC	CASSLSKGSYEQYF
TRBV11-2	TRBJ2-5	TRBD2	.	TGTGCCAGCAGCTGGATACTAGCGGGGGTACAAGAGACCCAGTACTTC	CASSWILAGVQETQYF
TRBV4-1	TRBJ1-2	.	many	TGCGCCAGCAGCCTCTACGGGGCAGACGATGATGGCTACACCTTC	CASSLYGADDDGYTF
TRBV12-3/TRBV12-4	TRBJ1-5	.	many	TGTGCCAGCAGTTTAAGGGGTAGGGGCAATCAGCCCCAGCATTTT	CASSLRGRGNQPQHF
TRBV6-1	TRBJ2-5	TRBD1	.	TGTGCCAGCAACCCGACAGGGGGGGAAGAGACCCAGTACTTC	CASNPTGGEETQYF
TRBV7-9	TRBJ2-5	TRBD2	many	TGTGCCAGCAGCTTAGGAGTCGGGACTAGAAGCCAAGAGACCCAGTACTTC	CASSLGVGTRSQETQYF
TRBV5-1	TRBJ1-1	.	many	TGCGCCAGCAGCTGGGGACGTTTGGGGAACACTGAAGCTTTCTTT	CASSWGRLGNTEAFF
TRBV2	TRBJ1-6	TRBD1	few	TGTGCCGGCGGCAACAGGGGTTTTTCACCCCTCCACTTT	CAGGNRGFSPLHF
TRBV6-1	TRBJ2-5	TRBD1	.	TGTGCCAGCAGTGCAGCGGCCGGGACAGGAGGGACCCAGTACTTC	CASSAAAGTGGTQYF
TRBV4-1	TRBJ2-5	.	many	TGCGCCAGCAGGTCGGTGATTAGAATCAAGGAGACCCAGTACTTC	CASRSVIRIKETQYF
TRBV20-1	TRBJ1-2	.	.	TGCAGTGCTAGAGATCAAGGCAGGGACTGGTCTGGCTACACCTTC	CSARDQGRDWSGYTF
TRBV7-2	TRBJ2-2	TRBD2	.	TGTGCCAGCAGCTTTACTAGCGGCAACACCGGGGAGCTGTTTTTT	CASSFTSGNTGELFF
TRBV30	TRBJ1-5	.	many	TGTGCCTGGAGTCCACCACCCGGACGGGGTCAGCCCCAGCATTTT	CAWSPPPGRGQPQHF
TRBV12-3/TRBV12-4	TRBJ1-5	.	many	TGTGCCAGCAGTTGGCGGGACGGCGCCAATCAGCCCCAGCATTTT	CASSWRDGANQPQHF